This TCR beta chain was sequenced in a study of tumor and adjacent non-tumor tissue in lung cancer. A modified ARM-PCR protocol with three rounds of nested PCR amplified TCRbeta. Using its own MiXCR run on the multiplex PCR reads, TCRdb lists one record per CDR3 protein. The data show about 50,000 distinct CDR3 sequences, about 70% seen once. Study conclusions and caveats: Normal lung showed higher cumulative top 100 clone frequency than tumor.

A remark on this clonotype: The antigen is not known. A read error may produce the germline difference seen at one junction end.

The CDR3 is 16 amino acids. No cell sorting was done before RNA was extracted from the tissue. Distant lung tissue was collected more than 3 cm away from the tumor edge. The source of this sequence is a woman aged 55-75 years with non-small cell lung cancer. V and J are TRBV12-3 or TRBV12-4 and TRBJ2-4, with a possible D match to TRBD2 (6 bases). Sequenced input: distant non-tumor lung tissue. In DNA form, the CDR3 reads TGTGCCAGCAGTTTAATCATCCAACTAGCCACAAACATTCAGTACTTC. Amino acid sequence: CASSLIIQLATNIQYF.